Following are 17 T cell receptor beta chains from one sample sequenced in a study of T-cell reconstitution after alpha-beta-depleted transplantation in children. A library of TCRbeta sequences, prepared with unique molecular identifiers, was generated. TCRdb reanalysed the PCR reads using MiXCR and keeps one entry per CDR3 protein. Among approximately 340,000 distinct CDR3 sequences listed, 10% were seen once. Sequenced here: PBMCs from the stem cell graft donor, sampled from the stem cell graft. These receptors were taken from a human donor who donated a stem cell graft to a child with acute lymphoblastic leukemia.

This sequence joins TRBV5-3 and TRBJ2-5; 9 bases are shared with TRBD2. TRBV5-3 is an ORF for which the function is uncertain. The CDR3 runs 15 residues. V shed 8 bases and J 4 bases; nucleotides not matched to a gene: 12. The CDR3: CARGLGLAGLETQYF. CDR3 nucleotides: TGTGCCAGGGGCCTTGGGCTAGCGGGGTTAGAGACCCAGTACTTC.

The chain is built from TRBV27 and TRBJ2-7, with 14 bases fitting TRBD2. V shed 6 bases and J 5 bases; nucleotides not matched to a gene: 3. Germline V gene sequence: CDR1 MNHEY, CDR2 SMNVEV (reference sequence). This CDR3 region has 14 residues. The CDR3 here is CASRGLAGVHEQYF. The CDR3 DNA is TGTGCCAGCAGGGGACTAGCGGGAGTCCACGAGCAGTACTTC.

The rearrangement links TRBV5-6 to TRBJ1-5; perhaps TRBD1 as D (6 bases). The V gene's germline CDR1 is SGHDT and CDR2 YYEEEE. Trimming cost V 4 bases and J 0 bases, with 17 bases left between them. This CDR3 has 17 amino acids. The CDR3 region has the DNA TGTGCCAGCAGCCCCGGGGGCAGAACAAGTAGCAATCAGCCCCAGCATTTT. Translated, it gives CASSPGGRTSSNQPQHF.

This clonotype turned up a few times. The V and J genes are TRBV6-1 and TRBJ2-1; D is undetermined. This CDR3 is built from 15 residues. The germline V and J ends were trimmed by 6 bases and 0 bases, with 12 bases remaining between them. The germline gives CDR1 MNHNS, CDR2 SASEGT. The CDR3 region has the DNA TGTGCCAGCAGGCCACAGATTCCCTCCTACAATGAGCAGTTCTTC. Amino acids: CASRPQIPSYNEQFF.

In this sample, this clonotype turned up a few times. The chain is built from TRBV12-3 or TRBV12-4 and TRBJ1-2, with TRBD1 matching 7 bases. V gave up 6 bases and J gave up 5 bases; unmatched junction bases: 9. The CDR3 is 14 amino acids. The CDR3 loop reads CASRWTGFFYGYTF. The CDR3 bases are TGTGCCAGCAGGTGGACAGGTTTTTTTTATGGCTACACCTTC.

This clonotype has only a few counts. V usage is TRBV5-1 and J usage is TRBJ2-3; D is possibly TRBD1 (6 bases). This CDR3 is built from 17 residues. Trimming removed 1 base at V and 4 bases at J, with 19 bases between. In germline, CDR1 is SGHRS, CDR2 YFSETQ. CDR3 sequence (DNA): TGCGCCAGCAGCTTGAGCCCGGGGACAAAACTCCCAGATACGCAGTATTTT. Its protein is CASSLSPGTKLPDTQYF.

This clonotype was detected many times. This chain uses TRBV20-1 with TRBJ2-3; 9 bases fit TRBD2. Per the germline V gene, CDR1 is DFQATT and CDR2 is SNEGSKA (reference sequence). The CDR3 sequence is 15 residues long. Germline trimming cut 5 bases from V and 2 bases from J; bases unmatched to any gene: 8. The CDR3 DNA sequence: TGCAGTGCTCCAGCTAGCGGGGCCTCCACAGATACGCAGTATTTT. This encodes CSAPASGASTDTQYF.

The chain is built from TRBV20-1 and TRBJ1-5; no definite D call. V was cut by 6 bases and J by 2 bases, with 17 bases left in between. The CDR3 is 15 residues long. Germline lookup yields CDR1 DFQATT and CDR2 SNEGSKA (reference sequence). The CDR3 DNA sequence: TGCAGTGCCACTCGTTGGGGAATGGGCAATCAGCCCCAGCATTTT. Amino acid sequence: CSATRWGMGNQPQHF.

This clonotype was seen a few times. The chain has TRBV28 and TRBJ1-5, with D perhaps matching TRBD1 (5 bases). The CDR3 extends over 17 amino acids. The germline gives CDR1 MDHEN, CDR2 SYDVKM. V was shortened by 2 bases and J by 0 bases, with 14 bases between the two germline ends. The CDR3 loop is CASSLKSVGVSNQPQHF. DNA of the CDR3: TGTGCCAGCAGTTTAAAATCTGTGGGGGTTAGCAATCAGCCCCAGCATTTT.

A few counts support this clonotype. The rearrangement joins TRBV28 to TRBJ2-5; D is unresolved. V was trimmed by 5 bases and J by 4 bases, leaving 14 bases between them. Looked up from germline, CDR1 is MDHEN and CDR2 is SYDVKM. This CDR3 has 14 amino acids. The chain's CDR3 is CASSPRSRGETQYF. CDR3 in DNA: TGTGCCAGCAGTCCGAGATCCCGAGGAGAGACCCAGTACTTC.

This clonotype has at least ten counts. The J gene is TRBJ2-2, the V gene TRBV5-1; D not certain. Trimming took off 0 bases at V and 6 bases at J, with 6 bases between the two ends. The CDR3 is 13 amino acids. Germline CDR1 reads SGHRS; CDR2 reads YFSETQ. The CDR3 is CASSLATAGELFF. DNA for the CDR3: TGCGCCAGCAGCTTGGCCACGGCCGGGGAGCTGTTTTTT.

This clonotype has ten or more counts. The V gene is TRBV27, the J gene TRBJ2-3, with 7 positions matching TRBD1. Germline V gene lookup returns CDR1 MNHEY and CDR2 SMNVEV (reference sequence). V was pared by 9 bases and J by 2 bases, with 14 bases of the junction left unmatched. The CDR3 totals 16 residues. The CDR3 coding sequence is TGTGCCAGTACTTCAGACAGGGACCCCCACACAGATACGCAGTATTTT. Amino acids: CASTSDRDPHTDTQYF.

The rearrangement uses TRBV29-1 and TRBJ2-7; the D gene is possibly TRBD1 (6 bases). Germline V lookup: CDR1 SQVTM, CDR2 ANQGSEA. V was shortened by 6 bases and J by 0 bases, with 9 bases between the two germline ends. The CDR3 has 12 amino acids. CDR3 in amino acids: CSVSQGSYEQYF. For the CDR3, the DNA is TGCAGCGTCTCACAGGGCTCCTACGAGCAGTACTTC.

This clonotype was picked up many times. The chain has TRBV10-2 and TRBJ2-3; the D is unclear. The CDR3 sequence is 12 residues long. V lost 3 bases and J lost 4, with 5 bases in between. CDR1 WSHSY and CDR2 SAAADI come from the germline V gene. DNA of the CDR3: TGCGCCAGCAGTGATCCGTCAGATACGCAGTATTTT. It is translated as CASSDPSDTQYF.

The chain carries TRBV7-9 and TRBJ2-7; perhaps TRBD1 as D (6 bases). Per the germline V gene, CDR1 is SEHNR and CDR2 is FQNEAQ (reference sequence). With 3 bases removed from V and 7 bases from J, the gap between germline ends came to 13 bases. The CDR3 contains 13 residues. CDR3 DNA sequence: TGTGCCAGCAGCTTTGCAGGGGTGGGAGAGCAGTACTTC. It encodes CASSFAGVGEQYF. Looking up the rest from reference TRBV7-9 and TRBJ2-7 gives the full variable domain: DTGVSQNPRHKITKRGQNVTFRCDPISEHNRLYWYRQTLGQGPEFLTYFQNEAQLEKSRLLSDRFSAERPKGSFSTLEIQRTEQGDSAMYLCASSFAGVGEQYFGPGTRLTVT.

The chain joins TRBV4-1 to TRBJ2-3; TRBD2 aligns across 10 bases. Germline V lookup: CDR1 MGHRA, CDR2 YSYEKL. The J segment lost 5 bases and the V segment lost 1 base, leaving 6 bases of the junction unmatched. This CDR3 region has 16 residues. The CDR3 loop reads CASSQVLAGAGDTQYF. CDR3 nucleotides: TGCGCCAGCAGCCAAGTGCTAGCGGGAGCGGGAGATACGCAGTATTTT.

The chain's CDR3 is CASSLVWETDFGLQETQYF. The CDR3 region has the DNA TGTGCCAGCAGCTTAGTGTGGGAGACGGATTTTGGTCTGCAAGAGACCCAGTACTTC. The chain carries TRBV7-8 and TRBJ2-5; D may be TRBD2 (5 bases). Per germline, CDR1 SGHVS and CDR2 FQNEAQ. CDR3 size: 19 residues. Trimming took 1 base from V and 2 from J, leaving 23 bases between them.